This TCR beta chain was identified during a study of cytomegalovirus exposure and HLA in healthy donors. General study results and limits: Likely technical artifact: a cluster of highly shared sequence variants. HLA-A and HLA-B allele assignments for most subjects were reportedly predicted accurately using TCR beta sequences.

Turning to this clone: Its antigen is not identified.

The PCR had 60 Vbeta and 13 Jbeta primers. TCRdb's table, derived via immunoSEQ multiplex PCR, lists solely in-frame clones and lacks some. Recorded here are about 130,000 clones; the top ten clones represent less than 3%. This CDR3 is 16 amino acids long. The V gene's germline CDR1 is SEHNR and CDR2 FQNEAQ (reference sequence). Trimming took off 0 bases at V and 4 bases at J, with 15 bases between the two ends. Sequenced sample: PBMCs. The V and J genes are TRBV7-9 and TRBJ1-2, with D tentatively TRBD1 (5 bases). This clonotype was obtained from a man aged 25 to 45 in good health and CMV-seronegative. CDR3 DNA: TGTGCCAGCAGCTTAGCGGCGGGGGAAGTCCTCTATGGCTACACCTTC. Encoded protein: CASSLAAGEVLYGYTF.